This T cell receptor (beta chain) was found in a study of blood T cell repertoires in COVID-19. Study-wide context: From the United States, Italy and Spain came samples of acute and convalescent COVID-19. From T cells, B-cell-depleted T cells, or PBMCs came the material, which was cDNA or gDNA.

Comment on this clone: The junction departs from germline at one end; a sequencing error may be responsible.

Here immunoSEQ multiplex PCR was the method, and the copy in TCRdb shows in-frame clones only, minus some. The sample lists about 300,000 clones, under 90% occurring once. The CDR3 runs to 17 residues. Germline V gives CDR1 KGHSH, CDR2 LQKENI. The sequenced sample consisted of peripheral blood. The chain couples TRBV18 to TRBJ1-2; 9 nucleotides align to TRBD1. This receptor was taken from a woman aged 30 to 39 with COVID-19, enrolled during active disease. The CDR3 protein is CASSSPGTGLDSGGYTF. In nucleotides, the CDR3 is TGTGCCAGCTCATCACCCGGGACAGGGCTTGACAGTGGTGGCTACACCTTC. Using reference TRBV18 and TRBJ1-2 for the parts outside the CDR3, the full variable domain is NAGVMQNPRHLVRRRGQEARLRCSPMKGHSHVYWYRQLPEEGLKFMVYLQKENIIDESGMPKERFSAEFPKEGPSILRIQQVVRGDSAAYFCASSSPGTGLDSGGYTFGSGTRLTVV.